The 22 T cell receptor beta chains listed next were all sequenced from one sample in a study of T cell clonality in common variable immunodeficiency. TCRdb's table, derived via immunoSEQ multiplex PCR, lists solely in-frame clones and lacks some. The sample is made up of approximately 50,000 clones, none counted only once. The material sequenced was peripheral blood mononuclear cells. These receptors all stem from a person aged 18-69 years in good health.

This clone showed up many times. The read ends 3 residues shy of where the CDR3 ends; the end is completed using the germline J gene. The chain links TRBV30 to TRBJ2-1; the D gene is possibly TRBD2 (6 bases). Between the trimmed V and J ends, which lost 1 base and 3 bases, there was a span of 10 bases. The CDR3 has 14 amino acids. The germline V gene encodes CDR1 GTSNPN and CDR2 SVGIG (reference sequence). CDR3: CAWSGGEFYNEQFF. The part of the CDR3 DNA that was read is TGTGCCTGGAGTGGGGGGGAATTCTACAATGAG.

To note about this clone: Sequencing ends 3 residues short of the CDR3 end; the germline J gene provides the rest. V gene TRBV6-1 combines with J gene TRBJ2-3; weak D call: TRBD1 (6 bases). This CDR3 has 13 residues. From germline, CDR1 is MNHNS and CDR2 SASEGT. The CDR3 loop is CASSDRGNQPQYF. The CDR3 bases that were read are TGTGCCAGCAGTGACAGGGGTAATCAGCCG.

Many counts were recorded for this clone. The observed sequence ends 3 residues before the CDR3 terminus, with the missing tail filled in from the germline J gene. The genes are TRBV11-2 and TRBJ2-2; a weak D match, TRBD1 (6 bases). The V gene's germline CDR1 is SGHAT and CDR2 FQNNGV. The CDR3 loop spans 15 amino acids. The V gene lost 5 bases and the J gene lost 2 bases, with 12 bases spanning the gap. This CDR3 is CASSPTGLNTGELFF. Incomplete CDR3 DNA: TGTGCCAGCAGCCCGACAGGCCTTAACACCGGGGAG.

This clone showed up many times. The read ends 3 residues shy of where the CDR3 ends; the end is completed using the germline J gene. The chain joins TRBV2 to TRBJ2-2, with D tentatively TRBD2 (7 bases). V gave up 7 bases and J gave up 3 bases, with 18 bases separating them. The CDR3 runs to 16 residues. The germline V gene has CDR1 SNHLY and CDR2 FYNNEI. CDR3: CASTEGGRDYTGELFF. The covered CDR3 bases are TGTGCCAGCACCGAGGGGGGGCGCGACTACACCGGGGAG.

This clone showed up many times. Read coverage stops 3 residues before the CDR3 terminus; the germline J gene supplies the remainder. V usage is TRBV20-1 and J usage is TRBJ2-3; 11 positions match TRBD2. Germline V lookup: CDR1 DFQATT, CDR2 SNEGSKA (reference sequence). The CDR3 contains 18 residues. The V and J ends lost 2 bases and 0 bases, in that order; junction bases with no gene match: 10. The CDR3 is CSARPLAGGPTSTDTQYF. The CDR3 bases that were read are TGCAGTGCTAGACCTCTAGCGGGGGGCCCAACCAGCACAGATACG.

This clone was observed many times. The read falls 3 residues short of the CDR3 end, and the missing part is taken from the germline J gene. The V and J genes are TRBV5-1 and TRBJ2-3; 8 bases align to TRBD1. With V trimmed by 2 bases and J by 1 base, 6 bases remained unmatched. CDR1 is SGHRS, CDR2 YFSETQ, per germline. The CDR3 totals 16 residues. The CDR3 region is CASSFTGGSGTDTQYF. The CDR3 DNA, read in part, is TGCGCCAGCAGCTTCACAGGGGGTAGCGGCACAGATACG.

This clone was counted ten times or more. The read halts 3 residues ahead of the CDR3 end, with the missing end drawn from the germline J gene. The V gene is TRBV2, the J gene TRBJ2-6; tentative D call: TRBD1 (6 bases). CDR1 and CDR2 from the germline V gene are SNHLY and FYNNEI. The CDR3 length is 15 residues. V was shortened by 5 bases and J by 3 bases, with 11 bases between the two germline ends. Partial CDR3 DNA: TGTGCCAGCAGTCTGGGGGCGGTTGGGGCCAACGTC. Protein: CASSLGAVGANV. From start to end, the CDR3 is CASSLGAVGANVLTF.

In its sample, this clone was seen many times. The sequence runs out 3 residues before the end of the CDR3; the remainder is reconstructed from the germline J gene. The V gene is TRBV19, the J gene TRBJ1-5; 8 bases map to TRBD1. Germline V lookup: CDR1 LNHDA, CDR2 SQIVND (reference sequence). The CDR3 consists of 15 residues. The J segment lost 7 bases and the V segment lost 4 bases, leaving 9 bases of the junction unmatched. CDR3 DNA, as far as it was read: TGTGCCAGTAGTACCGGGACAGGATTTGGGCAGCCC. This translates into CASSTGTGFGQP. The full CDR3 reads CASSTGTGFGQPQHF.

On this clone itself: This clone may be a read error of a much larger clone one base away. The read falls 3 residues short of the CDR3 end, and the missing part is taken from the germline J gene. The rearrangement joins TRBV7-9 to TRBJ1-4; D gene ambiguous. Looked up from germline, CDR1 is SEHNR and CDR2 is FQNEAQ (reference sequence). CDR3 length equals 15 residues. Incomplete CDR3 DNA: TGTGCCAGCAGCTCCACCCGGGCGGGTGATTCACCA. Translated: CASSSTRAGDSP. The complete CDR3 protein is CASSSTRAGDSPLFF. Drawing the rest from reference TRBV7-9 and TRBJ1-4, the complete variable domain is DTGVSQNPRHKITKRGQNVTFRCDPISEHNRLYWYRQTLGQGPEFLTYFQNEAQLEKSRLLSDRFSAERPKGSFSTLEIQRTEQGDSAMYLCASSSTRAGDSPLFFGSGTQLSVL.

In regard to this clone: The read comes to an end 3 residues before the CDR3 does, leaving the germline J gene to fill in the end. V gene TRBV18 combines with J gene TRBJ1-5, with 11 positions matching TRBD1. Germline CDR1 KGHSH, CDR2 LQKENI. The CDR3 has 15 amino acids. Unmatched junction bases numbered 4, after V lost 3 bases and J lost 6 bases. Partial CDR3 DNA: TGTGCCAGCTCACCCCCGGGACAGGGGGGTCAGCCC. It translates to CASSPPGQGGQP. The full CDR3 reads CASSPPGQGGQPQHF.

This clone was recorded at least ten times. The CDR3 goes on 3 residues after the read ends, and that part is filled in from the germline J gene. This chain uses TRBV20-1 with TRBJ2-3, with 8 bases identical to TRBD1. After removal of 5 bases from V and 6 bases from J, the junction contained 1 base not matched to a gene. The germline V gene encodes CDR1 DFQATT and CDR2 SNEGSKA (reference sequence). The CDR3 consists of 11 residues. The CDR3 DNA, read in part, is TGCAGTGCTCACAGGGGGGATACG. Protein sequence: CSAHRGDT. The CDR3 in full is CSAHRGDTQYF.

As for this clone: The CDR3 end lies 3 residues beyond the end of the read and is filled in from the germline J gene. The rearrangement joins TRBV11-2 to TRBJ2-5; no firm D call. The CDR3 contains 14 residues. V lost 5 bases, J lost 2 bases, and 12 bases lay in between. CDR1 and CDR2 (germline): SGHAT, FQNNGV. CDR3 DNA, as far as it was read: TGTGCCAGCAGCCTTCCTGTTCGGCAAGAGACC. This sequence encodes CASSLPVRQET. The whole CDR3 reads CASSLPVRQETQYF.

To note about this clone: The CDR3 goes on 3 residues after the read ends, and that part is filled in from the germline J gene. The V call is TRBV19, the J call TRBJ1-6; no firm D call. In germline, CDR1 is LNHDA, CDR2 SQIVND (reference sequence). V dropped 5 bases and J dropped 0 bases, with 17 bases sitting between them. The CDR3 extends over 18 amino acids. CDR3 amino acids: CASSLRLSEGSYNSPLHF. CDR3 DNA (partial): TGTGCCAGTAGTCTTCGTTTAAGTGAAGGCTCCTATAATTCACCC.

As regards this clone: The observed sequence ends 3 residues before the CDR3 terminus, with the missing tail filled in from the germline J gene. The chain carries TRBV18 and TRBJ1-3; D might be TRBD1 (6 bases). V lost 4 bases and J lost 2, with 12 bases in between. The CDR3 contains 15 residues. CDR1 is KGHSH and CDR2 is LQKENI in the germline V gene. CDR3 sequence reads: CASSLQQGAGNTIYF. The part of the CDR3 DNA that was read is TGTGCCAGCTCACTTCAACAGGGTGCTGGAAACACC.

This clone showed up just a few times. Here the CDR3 reads CASSSEASTGELFF. The sequenced part of the CDR3 DNA is TGTGCCAGCAGCTCGGAGGCTAGCACCGGGGAG. The chain carries TRBV7-9 and TRBJ2-2, with D possibly TRBD2 on 5 matching bases. The read stops 3 residues short of the end of the CDR3; the missing end is completed from the germline J gene. Trimming stripped 4 bases from V and 4 bases from J, with 10 bases between. CDR1 SEHNR and CDR2 FQNEAQ come from the germline V gene (reference sequence). This CDR3 has 14 residues.

As regards this clone: The read finishes 3 residues shy of the CDR3 end, and the germline J gene is used to complete it. V gene TRBV7-9 combines with J gene TRBJ2-3; 12 nucleotides align to TRBD2. Per germline, CDR1 SEHNR and CDR2 FQNEAQ (reference sequence). J was trimmed by 5 bases and V by 2 bases; bases with no gene match: 2. The CDR3 consists of 15 residues. CDR3 sequence reads: CASSLQGLAGDTQYF. CDR3 bases read: TGTGCCAGCAGCTTACAGGGACTAGCGGGAGATACG.

This clone was counted at least ten times. The read ends 3 residues before the CDR3 terminus; that terminus is restored from the germline J gene. The rearrangement links TRBV12-3 or TRBV12-4 to TRBJ1-2; D not certain. V was cut by 3 bases and J by 4 bases, with 18 bases left in between. The CDR3 has 16 residues. CDR3 DNA, as far as it was read: TGTGCCAGCAGTTTTCGTTCCCAAGCCCTTCCCTATGGC. It codes for CASSFRSQALPYG. The complete CDR3 sequence is CASSFRSQALPYGYTF.

In this sample, this clone turned up many times. The sequenced fragment ends 3 residues before the CDR3 boundary, so the rest is inferred from the germline J gene. V usage is TRBV28 and J usage is TRBJ2-5; the D gene is possibly TRBD2 (5 bases). Trimming removed 2 bases at V and 6 bases at J, with 28 bases between. The germline V gene has CDR1 MDHEN and CDR2 SYDVKM. CDR3 length: 19 residues. The sequenced part of the CDR3 DNA is TGTGCCAGCAGTTTAGTTAGCGTGACGACGAGCCCACAATTAAAGACC. Its translation is CASSLVSVTTSPQLKT. The whole CDR3 sequence is CASSLVSVTTSPQLKTQYF.

The CDR3 sequence: CASSDLSGQIYEQYF. The DNA read from the CDR3 is TGCGCCAGCAGTGATCTTTCGGGACAGATCTACGAG. The rearrangement uses TRBV10-2 and TRBJ2-7, with 7 nucleotides matching TRBD1. The CDR3 is cut off 3 residues early in the read; its end comes from the germline J gene. The germline gives CDR1 WSHSY, CDR2 SAAADI. The J segment lost 3 bases and the V segment lost 3 bases, leaving 8 bases of the junction unmatched. The CDR3 has 15 amino acids.

This clone was recorded many times. The missing CDR3 end, 3 residues past where the read stops, is filled in from the germline J gene. The J gene is TRBJ2-3, the V gene TRBV7-7; D is unclear. V was trimmed by 3 bases and J by 0 bases, leaving 7 bases between them. This CDR3 spans 14 amino acids. The germline gives CDR1 SSHAT, CDR2 FNYEAQ (reference sequence). The CDR3 loop is CASSFLPSTDTQYF. CDR3 DNA (partial): TGTGCCAGCAGCTTCCTACCTAGCACAGATACG.

This clone was recorded at least ten times. The CDR3 goes on 3 residues after the read ends, and that part is filled in from the germline J gene. The chain has TRBV7-6 and TRBJ2-3, with D possibly being TRBD1 or TRBD2 (5 bases each). Germline loops: CDR1 SGHVS, CDR2 FNYEAQ. Trimming shortened V by 4 bases and J by 4 bases, and 21 bases separated the two germline ends. This CDR3 spans 17 amino acids. CDR3: CASSSPWGSSRADTQYF. CDR3 DNA, as far as it was read: TGTGCCAGCAGCTCACCTTGGGGCTCTTCGAGGGCAGATACG.

Concerning this clone: The read ends 3 residues early relative to the CDR3; the germline J gene fills the gap. This rearrangement joins TRBV30 to TRBJ1-2; D uncertain. Germline CDR1 is GTSNPN and CDR2 is SVGIG (reference sequence). The CDR3 spans 14 residues. CDR3 DNA (partial): TGTGCCTGGAAGAGAGATAGCGGGAGTAATGAC. Protein: CAWKRDSGSND. The whole CDR3 sequence reads CAWKRDSGSNDYTF.